This passage covers 6 T cell receptor beta chains from one sample sequenced in a study of blood T cell repertoires in COVID-19. The protocol was immunoSEQ multiplex PCR, while the TCRdb copy is restricted to in-frame clones and leaves out a portion. Counted here are roughly 290,000 clones, approximately 85% occurring once; the ten biggest clones make up around 2.1%. The sequencing sample was made of PBMCs or T cells enriched from blood (not recorded which). All receptors derive from a man aged 25-45 years who had recovered from COVID-19.

This chain connects TRBV7-8 to TRBJ2-3, with D possibly TRBD1 on 5 matching bases. CDR3 length: 16 residues. Germline V gives CDR1 SGHVS, CDR2 FQNEAQ. Trimming took off 2 bases at V and 0 bases at J, with 12 bases between the two ends. The DNA of the CDR3 is TGTGCCAGCAGCTTATCAGACAGCGCTAGCACAGATACGCAGTATTTT. Translating it yields CASSLSDSASTDTQYF.

This rearrangement joins TRBV29-1 to TRBJ1-2; 9 bases are a match to TRBD1. Germline V CDR1 and CDR2: SQVTM, ANQGSEA. Trimming took 3 bases from V and 6 from J; bases not matched to a gene: 11. The CDR3 contains 15 residues. DNA of the CDR3: TGCAGCGTTGATACCGGGACAGGGTATGGGAATGGCTACACCTTC. Translated, it gives CSVDTGTGYGNGYTF.

The sample holds many counts of this clone. V is TRBV2 and J is TRBJ1-5; 8 positions agree with TRBD1. Per germline, CDR1 SNHLY and CDR2 FYNNEI. The V and J ends lost 4 bases and 7 bases, in that order; junction bases with no gene match: 0. The CDR3 sequence is 12 residues long. The CDR3: CASSGTGQPQHF. CDR3 coding DNA: TGTGCCAGCAGTGGGACAGGGCAGCCCCAGCATTTT.

The chain carries TRBV30 and TRBJ1-2, with a possible D match to TRBD1 (5 bases). In germline, CDR1 is GTSNPN, CDR2 SVGIG (reference sequence). The V gene lost 0 bases and the J gene lost 4 bases, with 18 bases spanning the gap. The CDR3 is 16 residues long. Here the CDR3 reads CAWSVLPGGVPYGYTF. CDR3 DNA sequence: TGTGCCTGGAGTGTACTCCCAGGAGGGGTCCCCTATGGCTACACCTTC.

The gene calls are TRBV2 and TRBJ1-6; no firm D call. The CDR3 contains 15 residues. Trimming shortened V by 4 bases and J by 8 bases, and 15 bases separated the two germline ends. CDR1 is SNHLY and CDR2 is FYNNEI in the germline V gene. CDR3 protein: CASSVEGTWYSPLHF. The DNA for the CDR3 is TGTGCCAGCAGTGTCGAGGGTACTTGGTATTCACCCCTCCACTTT.

This clone was recorded many times. The V gene is TRBV19, the J gene TRBJ1-2; weak D call: TRBD1 (5 bases). Germline values: CDR1 LNHDA, CDR2 SQIVND (reference sequence). Deletions cut 2 bases from V and 6 bases from J, with 13 bases between. The CDR3 covers 14 residues. The CDR3 spells CASSITRQQNGYTF. The CDR3 DNA reads as TGTGCCAGTAGTATAACGAGACAGCAGAATGGCTACACCTTC.